The TCR beta chain described here comes from a study of OX40 agonist ivuxolimab in advanced cancers. Across the whole study: Patients in the trial were receiving intravenous ivuxolimab every 2 weeks, at doses of 0.01 to 10 mg/kg. Earlier treatment with anti-PD-1, anti-PD-L1 or anti-CTLA-4 was permitted, and 35% to 45% had received some.

On this clone itself: Its antigen is not known.

Whole-study findings and limits: In general, CD8+ T cells held more expanded clones than CD4+ did, on average.

Sequencing was performed with immunoSEQ multiplex PCR; in TCRdb, only in-frame clones are kept and a portion is missing. The profile shows some 32,000 clones, 84% of them singletons. Samples of blood were obtained at baseline, on cycle 4 day 1, and on cycle 7 day 1. This sequence originates from an adult with an advanced solid tumor such as melanoma, head and neck, liver or kidney cancer. Sequenced material: CD4+ or CD8+ T cells sorted from blood, taken in a trial of the OX40 agonist ivuxolimab.

The CDR3 protein is CASSETAFSNQPQHF. The CDR3 bases are TGTGCCAGCAGTGAGACAGCTTTTAGCAATCAGCCCCAGCATTTT. The V and J genes are TRBV6-1 and TRBJ1-5, with D possibly matching TRBD1 (5 bases). The CDR3 loop spans 15 amino acids. Germline V CDR1 and CDR2: MNHNS, SASEGT. Trimming left V 3 bases short and J 0 bases short, with 9 bases between.